The rows below give T cell receptor beta chains drawn from one sample of a study of cytomegalovirus exposure and HLA in healthy donors. Assay used: immunoSEQ multiplex PCR; TCRdb lists only in-frame clones, some missing. The sample comprises fewer than 130,000 clones, 80% of which are singletons, and less than 3% rests with the top ten. The sequenced material came from PBMCs. All receptors derive from a woman aged 60-70 years in good health and CMV-seropositive. CDR3s include the opening cysteine and the closing phenylalanine or tryptophan. A D gene is named only where the DNA matches it firmly. Rows may omit the clone size; those that give it use once, few, many or a size class.

13 | . | TRBJ1-5 | TRBV10-3 | . | TGTGCCATCAGCGAGAACAGGGATCAGCCCCAGCATTTT | CAISENRDQPQHF
16 | TRBD1 | TRBJ2-7 | TRBV11-2 | . | TGTGCCAGCAGCTTAATGGAGGCAGGGGGCCACTACGAGCAGTACTTC | CASSLMEAGGHYEQYF
16 | TRBD2 | TRBJ2-2 | TRBV13 | once | TGTGCCAGCACCGGGACTAGCGGGAGTTGGGCCGGGGAGCTGTTTTTT | CASTGTSGSWAGELFF
12 | . | TRBJ2-7 | TRBV28 | . | TGTGCCAGCAATCCGCACCCCGGCGAGCAGTACTTC | CASNPHPGEQYF
16 | . | TRBJ2-2 | TRBV4-2 | . | TGTGCCAGCAGCCCGAGCACTACGGGAATAACCGGGGAGCTGTTTTTT | CASSPSTTGITGELFF
15 | TRBD1 | TRBJ1-2 | TRBV5-4 | . | TGTGCCAGCAGCTTGGATCAGGGGGCGAACTATGGCTACACCTTC | CASSLDQGANYGYTF
14 | . | TRBJ2-3 | TRBV6-6 | . | TGTGCCAGCCGCCAAGGAGGGAGCACAGATACGCAGTATTTT | CASRQGGSTDTQYF
12 | . | TRBJ1-4 | TRBV29-1 | few | TGCAGCGTTGGCAGGGCGGGGGAAAAACTGTTTTTT | CSVGRAGEKLFF
14 | . | TRBJ2-1 | TRBV9 | . | TGTGCCAGCAGTGAAATGAGGAGATACAATGAGCAGTTCTTC | CASSEMRRYNEQFF
14 | . | TRBJ2-4 | TRBV7-2 | . | TGTGCCAGCAGCTTAGGTCTAGCCAAAAACATTCAGTACTTC | CASSLGLAKNIQYF
13 | . | TRBJ2-1 | TRBV11-1 | . | TGTGCCAGCAGCTTAGTGAGGGGGGGTGAGCAGTTCTTC | CASSLVRGGEQFF
17 | TRBD1 | TRBJ2-7 | TRBV5-8 | . | TGTGCCAGCAGCTTGGCTACCGGGACAGGGTTCTCCTACGAGCAGTACTTC | CASSLATGTGFSYEQYF
12 | TRBD1 | TRBJ1-2 | TRBV29-1 | . | TGCAGCGCCGTTTTAGACAGGGGTGACTACACCTTC | CSAVLDRGDYTF
14 | . | TRBJ2-7 | TRBV2 | . | TGTGCCAGCAGAGAGGGTATGAGCTCCTACGAGCAGTACTTC | CASREGMSSYEQYF